The rows below give T cell receptor beta chains drawn from one sample of a study of T cells in localized non-small cell lung cancer. The protocol was immunoSEQ multiplex PCR, while the TCRdb copy is restricted to in-frame clones and leaves out a portion. The table lists 20,000 to 30,000 clones, about 86% of them singletons. Material: peripheral blood, obtained before any cancer treatment. The receptors derive from a female donor older than 55 with stage I lung adenocarcinoma. Both conserved end residues are part of each CDR3. The D gene is left open where the match is weak. Clone size is not always given. Where it is, it says once, few, many or a class for expanded clones.

few	TRBV9	TRBJ2-7	NA	TGTGCCAGCAGCGTAGAAGAGGGGGGCGCCTACGAGCAGTACTTC	CASSVEEGGAYEQYF
once	TRBV5-1	TRBJ1-2	TRBD1	TGCGCCAGCAGCCTGGGACAGGGTACACCAGGCTACACCTTC	CASSLGQGTPGYTF
few	TRBV9	TRBJ2-4	TRBD2	TGTGCCAGCAGCGTAGAGGGACTAGCGGTACAAAACATTCAGTACTTC	CASSVEGLAVQNIQYF
NA	TRBV4-1	TRBJ2-2	NA	TGCGCCAGCAGCCAGCCCCGGCCCATGGAGCTGTTTTTT	CASSQPRPMELFF
NA	TRBV5-1	TRBJ2-2	TRBD1	TGCGCCAGCAGGTCAGGGGGCCTTAACACCGGGGAGCTGTTTTTT	CASRSGGLNTGELFF
once	TRBV6-6	TRBJ2-1	TRBD1	TGTGCCAGCAGTTCGGACAGGGGGCAAAGGAATGAGCAGTTCTTC	CASSSDRGQRNEQFF
NA	TRBV5-1	TRBJ2-2	NA	TGCGCCAGCAGCTTTAGCGGATTGAACACCGGGGAGCTGTTTTTT	CASSFSGLNTGELFF
NA	TRBV9	TRBJ1-5	TRBD1	TGTGCCAGCAGTACCGGGACAGGGAGCCAGCCCCAGCATTTT	CASSTGTGSQPQHF
NA	TRBV4-2	TRBJ2-3	TRBD2	TGTGCCAGCAGGCTCGGACTAGCGGGAGGCACAGATACGCAGTATTTT	CASRLGLAGGTDTQYF
NA	TRBV5-1	TRBJ1-2	NA	TGCGCCAGCAGCTTGGAAGAGGGGAACTATGGCTACACCTTC	CASSLEEGNYGYTF
NA	TRBV5-6	TRBJ2-1	NA	TGTGCCAGCAGCCCGCCCTCACACGGCGATGAGCAGTTCTTC	CASSPPSHGDEQFF
NA	TRBV13	TRBJ1-3	NA	TGTGCCAGCAGCTTAGGACAGGGAGGAAACACCATATATTTT	CASSLGQGGNTIYF
NA	TRBV5-6	TRBJ2-2	NA	TGTGCCAGCAGCTTGGGGGCCAGGGCAGCGGGCACCGGGGAGCTGTTTTTT	CASSLGARAAGTGELFF
NA	TRBV19	TRBJ1-5	NA	TGTGCCAGTACCCTTTGGGGGGACGATCAGCCCCAGCATTTT	CASTLWGDDQPQHF
NA	TRBV23-1	TRBJ2-5	NA	TGCGCCAGCAGTCAATCAGTCCAGACCCAGTACTTC	CASSQSVQTQYF
NA	TRBV9	TRBJ1-1	TRBD1	TGTGCCAGCAGCGCCTGGACAGGGAGGGGGCCTGAAGCTTTCTTT	CASSAWTGRGPEAFF
NA	TRBV5-1	TRBJ1-4	NA	TGCGCCAGCAGCTTGGCCCCGGGGTTCGTGGCTGAAAAACTGTTTTTT	CASSLAPGFVAEKLFF
NA	TRBV7-2	TRBJ1-5	NA	TGTGCCAGCAGCTTAGGGGCTGGGACGGGACAGCCCCAGCATTTT	CASSLGAGTGQPQHF
few	TRBV7-9	TRBJ1-2	NA	TGTGCCAGCAGCCCACGAACGGGCACTAACTATGGCTACACCTTC	CASSPRTGTNYGYTF
NA	TRBV6-1	TRBJ1-4	NA	TGTGCCAGCAGACGGGCAACTAATGAAAAACTGTTTTTT	CASRRATNEKLFF
NA	TRBV30	TRBJ2-1	TRBD2	TGTGCCTGGAGTCCCGGGAGGAGCTCCTACAATGAGCAGTTCTTC	CAWSPGRSSYNEQFF
NA	TRBV30	TRBJ1-5	NA	TGTGCCTGGACCAACTCAGGGTTGGATCAGCCCCAGCATTTT	CAWTNSGLDQPQHF
NA	TRBV15	TRBJ2-7	NA	TGTGCCACCAGCAGAGAAGACACGAGCTCCTACGAGCAGTACTTC	CATSREDTSSYEQYF
NA	TRBV7-9	TRBJ1-3	NA	TGTGCCAGCAAATCCCAGAGCTCTGGAAACACCATATATTTT	CASKSQSSGNTIYF
NA	TRBV10-3	TRBJ1-1	NA	TGTGCCATCACCACGGGGGGGCTCCCTGAAGCTTTCTTT	CAITTGGLPEAFF
NA	TRBV19	TRBJ1-6	NA	TGTGCCAGTAGTATACAGGGTTTATGGAATTCACCCCTCCACTTT	CASSIQGLWNSPLHF
NA	TRBV6-5	TRBJ2-2	NA	TGTGCCAGCAGTTTCGACCCGGCCCTTACCGGGGAGCTGTTTTTT	CASSFDPALTGELFF
NA	TRBV7-8	TRBJ2-3	NA	TGTGCCAGCGGGGGGTGGGATACAGATACGCAGTATTTT	CASGGWDTDTQYF
NA	TRBV29-1	TRBJ2-7	TRBD1	TGCAGCGCCAAACAGGGGAGCTCCTACGAGCAGTACTTC	CSAKQGSSYEQYF
NA	TRBV10-3	TRBJ1-1	NA	TGTGCCATCAGGGTGACAGGAGTGAACACTGAAGCTTTCTTT	CAIRVTGVNTEAFF
NA	TRBV7-7	TRBJ2-1	NA	TGTGCTAGCAGCTTATTACCTTTGGCAGAGCACTACAATGAGCAGTTCTTC	CASSLLPLAEHYNEQFF
NA	TRBV13	TRBJ2-5	TRBD1	TGTGCCAGCAGCTTAGCTCCCCCGACAGGGGAAGGCCAAGAGACCCAGTACTTC	CASSLAPPTGEGQETQYF
NA	TRBV5-4	TRBJ1-2	NA	TGTGCCAGCACCGGTCCCAAGGGGAACTATGGCTACACCTTC	CASTGPKGNYGYTF
NA	TRBV5-4	TRBJ2-5	NA	TGTGCCAGCAGCCGGAGGGGACAATCGTTCCAAGAGACCCAGTACTTC	CASSRRGQSFQETQYF
NA	TRBV18	TRBJ2-1	TRBD1	TGTGCCAGCTCACCACCGGGACAGGGGGCCTACAATGAGCAGTTCTTC	CASSPPGQGAYNEQFF
NA	TRBV14	TRBJ1-2	TRBD1	TGTGCCAGCAGCCAATCCGGGACAGGGGGCTTTGGCTACACCTTC	CASSQSGTGGFGYTF
NA	TRBV2	TRBJ2-1	NA	TGTGCCAGCAGTGAAGGGAGGGCTTATGTTCATGAGCAGTTCTTC	CASSEGRAYVHEQFF
NA	TRBV30	TRBJ2-7	NA	TGTGCCTGGAGCCCGGGCAGCTACGAGCAGTACTTC	CAWSPGSYEQYF
NA	TRBV5-4	TRBJ2-3	TRBD2	TGTGCCAGCAGCTGGACTAGCGGGGGGGCGGATACGCAGTATTTT	CASSWTSGGADTQYF
NA	TRBV7-8	TRBJ2-7	NA	TGTGCCAGCAGCTTAGAAAGGGCGATTAGCTCCTACGAGCAGTACTTC	CASSLERAISSYEQYF
NA	TRBV5-4	TRBJ2-1	TRBD2	TGTGCCAGCAGCGCGGGACTAGCGGGGGACAATGAGCAGTTCTTC	CASSAGLAGDNEQFF
NA	TRBV7-2	TRBJ2-5	NA	TGTGCCAGCAGCTCTGGGGAGACCCAGTACTTC	CASSSGETQYF
NA	TRBV30	TRBJ1-5	NA	TGTGCCTGGAGTGTGGGGCGAGATCAGCCCCAGCATTTT	CAWSVGRDQPQHF
NA	TRBV27	TRBJ2-5	NA	TGTGCCAGCTGCCAGTGGGGGGATGAGACCCAGTACTTC	CASCQWGDETQYF
NA	TRBV29-1	TRBJ2-3	NA	TGCAGCGTAGCCGGGACCTCGTTCGCAGATACGCAGTATTTT	CSVAGTSFADTQYF
NA	TRBV4-1	TRBJ1-2	NA	TGCGCCAGCAGCCAAGGTCACCGGGGGTCCTATGGCTACACCTTC	CASSQGHRGSYGYTF
NA	TRBV5-8	TRBJ2-5	TRBD2	TGTGCCAGCAGCTTGTTACTAGCGGGAGTGGAGACCCAGTACTTC	CASSLLLAGVETQYF
NA	TRBV5-6	TRBJ2-5	TRBD2	TGTGCCAGCAGCTTGGGGACTAGCGGGAGGGTAGGAGAGACCCAGTACTTC	CASSLGTSGRVGETQYF
NA	TRBV7-9	TRBJ1-2	TRBD1	TGTGCCAGCAGCCCCTTGGGACAGTCTAACTATGGCTACACCTTC	CASSPLGQSNYGYTF
few	TRBV21-1	TRBJ1-5	NA	TGTGCCAGCAGCAGGGGACCCGACGCTACCAATCAGCCCCAGCATTTT	CASSRGPDATNQPQHF
NA	TRBV30	TRBJ2-5	NA	TGTGCCTGGAGAGGCGAAGGGGAGACCCAGTACTTC	CAWRGEGETQYF
NA	TRBV7-8	TRBJ1-1	TRBD1	TGTGCCAGCAGCTTAGTCCCTGGACAGGGGGGCACTGAAGCTTTCTTT	CASSLVPGQGGTEAFF
NA	TRBV9	TRBJ1-2	NA	TGTGCCAGCAGCGCACAGGCCTATGGCTACACCTTC	CASSAQAYGYTF